This T cell receptor (beta chain) was sequenced for a study of CD8+CD57+ T cells in acquired aplastic anemia. On the study more broadly: The average for DNA from sorted CD4+ and CD8+ cells was roughly 3 ug.

Germline V gene data show CDR1 as KGHDR and CDR2 as SFDVKD. Trimming removed 11 bases from V and 1 base from J, with 19 bases in between. The CDR3 loop spans 15 amino acids. This clonotype was observed once. What it binds is not known. General study findings and limits: Overlapping CD8+ CDR3 repertoires of patients and controls contained nearly 30 shared sequences. Controls and patients did not differ significantly in CD8+ Simpson's diversity.

For CDR3 and TCR beta VDJ profiling, genomic DNA was the template used. TCRdb passed the reads through MiXCR, listing each CDR3 protein once. The sample records 250,000 to 300,000 distinct CDR3 sequences, approximately 56% being singletons. The sequence derives from a human donor with severe aplastic anemia or a healthy control (not recorded which). Sequencing was carried out using sorted CD4+, CD8+, or CD8+CD57+ T cells (not recorded which) from PBMCs. The V call is TRBV24-1, the J call TRBJ2-5; D might be TRBD1 (6 bases). CDR3 sequence reads: CAISSRDTPQETQYF. CDR3 DNA: TGTGCCATAAGCAGTAGGGACACACCCCAAGAGACCCAGTACTTC.